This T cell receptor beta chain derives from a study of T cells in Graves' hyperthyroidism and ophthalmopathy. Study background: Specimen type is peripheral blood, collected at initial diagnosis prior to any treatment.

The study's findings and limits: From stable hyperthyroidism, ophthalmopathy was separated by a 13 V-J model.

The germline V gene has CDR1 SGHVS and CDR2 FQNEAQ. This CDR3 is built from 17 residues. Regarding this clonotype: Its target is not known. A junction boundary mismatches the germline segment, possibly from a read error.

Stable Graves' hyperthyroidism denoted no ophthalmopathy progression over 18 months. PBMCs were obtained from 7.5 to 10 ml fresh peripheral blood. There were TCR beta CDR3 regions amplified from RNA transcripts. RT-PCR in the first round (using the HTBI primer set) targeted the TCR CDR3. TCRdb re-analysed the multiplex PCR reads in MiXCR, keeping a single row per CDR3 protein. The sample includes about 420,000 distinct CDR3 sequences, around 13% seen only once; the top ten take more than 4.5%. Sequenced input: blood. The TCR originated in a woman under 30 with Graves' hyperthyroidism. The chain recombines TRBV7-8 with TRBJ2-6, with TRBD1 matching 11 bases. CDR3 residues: CTSSWTGGYSGANVLTF. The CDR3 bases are TGTACCAGCAGCTGGACAGGGGGCTACTCTGGGGCCAACGTCCTGACTTTC.